Given below is one TCR beta chain in context. The data derive from a study of PD-1 blockade in mismatch repair-deficient tumors. Looking at the study overall: Patients had over ten mismatch repair-deficient cancer types and were previously treated and progressing.

Sequenced by immunoSEQ multiplex PCR; TCRdb stores in-frame clones only, minus some. This sample yields fewer than 60,000 clones, of which 77% are seen a single time; roughly 3.3% belongs to the top ten. The germline CDR1 and CDR2 sequences are MGHRA and YSYEKL. This CDR3 contains 17 residues. The ends lost 1 base at V and 7 bases at J; junction bases unmatched: 15. J is TRBJ2-5 and V is TRBV4-1; 7 bases align to TRBD2. The starting material was PBMCs, obtained before pembrolizumab treatment. This clonotype was sampled from an adult with mismatch repair-deficient cancer. The CDR3 region is CASSQGSQRGPSGTQYF. The CDR3 region has the DNA TGCGCCAGCAGCCAAGGAAGCCAGCGGGGCCCCTCAGGGACCCAGTACTTC.